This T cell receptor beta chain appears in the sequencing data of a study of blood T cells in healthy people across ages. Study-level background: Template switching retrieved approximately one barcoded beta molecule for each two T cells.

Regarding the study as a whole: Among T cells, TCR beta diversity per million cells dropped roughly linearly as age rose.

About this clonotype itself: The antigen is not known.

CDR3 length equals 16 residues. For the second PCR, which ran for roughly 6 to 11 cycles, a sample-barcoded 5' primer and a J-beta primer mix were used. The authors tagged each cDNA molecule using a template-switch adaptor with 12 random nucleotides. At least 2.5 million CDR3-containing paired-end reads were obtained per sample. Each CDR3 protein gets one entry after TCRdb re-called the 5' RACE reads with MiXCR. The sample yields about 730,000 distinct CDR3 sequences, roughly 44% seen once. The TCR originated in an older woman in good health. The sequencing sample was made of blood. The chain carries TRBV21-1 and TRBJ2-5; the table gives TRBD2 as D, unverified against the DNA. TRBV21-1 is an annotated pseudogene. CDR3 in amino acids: CASSRLAGGPEETQYF. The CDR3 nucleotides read TGTGCCAGCAGTAGACTAGCGGGGGGGCCTGAAGAGACCCAGTACTTC.